This is a list of T cell receptor beta chains from one sample in a study of blood T cell repertoires in COVID-19. Profiling relied on immunoSEQ multiplex PCR, and the TCRdb table lists in-frame clones only, not all of them. The sample records hundreds of thousands of clones, roughly nine tenths being singletons. The sample consisted of PBMCs or T cells enriched from blood (not recorded which). These TCRs come from a man aged 55-75 years who had recovered from COVID-19. The CDR3 runs from the conserved cysteine through the conserved F or W. D genes are given only for firm matches. The size field is filled for only some rows; it gives once, few, many or a size class.

j_call v_call clone_size d_call cdr3_aa cdr3_nt
TRBJ2-1 TRBV2 many TRBD1 CASRKQGATNNEQFF TGTGCCAGCAGGAAACAGGGGGCGACCAACAATGAGCAGTTCTTC
TRBJ1-6 TRBV6-2/TRBV6-3 . . CASSHWTDLNSPLHF TGTGCCAGCAGCCACTGGACAGATCTCAATTCACCCCTCCACTTT
TRBJ2-7 TRBV18 . . CASSRGDSYEQYF TGTGCCAGCTCCCGCGGGGACTCCTACGAGCAGTACTTC
TRBJ1-1 TRBV9 . TRBD1 CASSATGSTEAFF TGTGCCAGCAGCGCGACAGGGTCTACTGAAGCTTTCTTT
TRBJ2-7 TRBV3-1/TRBV3-2 . TRBD2 CASRRGLAGSYEQYF TGTGCCAGCAGGCGAGGACTAGCGGGGTCATACGAGCAGTACTTC
TRBJ2-3 TRBV5-1 . TRBD2 CASSNSGRGVGDTQYF TGCGCCAGCAGCAATAGCGGGAGGGGAGTAGGAGATACGCAGTATTTT
TRBJ2-3 TRBV7-2 . . CASRLVGAGDTQYF TGTGCCAGCAGACTCGTGGGGGCTGGTGATACGCAGTATTTT
TRBJ2-7 TRBV7-2 . . CASSFRPQGEQYF TGTGCCAGCAGCTTTCGACCGCAGGGGGAGCAGTACTTC
TRBJ2-1 TRBV13 . TRBD1 CASSSYLGTAGNEQFF TGTGCCAGCAGCTCCTACCTCGGGACAGCAGGGAATGAGCAGTTCTTC
TRBJ1-3 TRBV28 . TRBD1 CASSTRTGEVRGNTIYF TGTGCCAGCAGTACCAGGACAGGGGAGGTGAGGGGAAACACCATATATTTT
TRBJ1-1 TRBV3-1/TRBV3-2 . . CASSHRTRNTEAFF TGTGCCAGCAGCCACAGGACACGGAACACTGAAGCTTTCTTT
TRBJ1-6 TRBV6-5 . . CASSYSPGAYNSPLHF TGTGCCAGCAGTTACTCGCCGGGAGCTTATAATTCACCCCTCCACTTT
TRBJ2-3 TRBV18 . . CASSPPDPGIVTDTQYF TGTGCCAGCTCACCACCAGATCCGGGTATAGTCACAGATACGCAGTATTTT
TRBJ2-1 TRBV7-2 . TRBD2 CASSLGTSGGPAYNEQFF TGTGCCAGCAGCCTGGGGACTAGCGGGGGCCCCGCCTACAATGAGCAGTTCTTC
TRBJ2-1 TRBV6-2/TRBV6-3 . . CASSYGGGLSEQFF TGTGCCAGCAGTTACGGGGGGGGGCTATCGGAGCAGTTCTTC
TRBJ1-4 TRBV2 few TRBD1 CASSATGDGRKLFF TGTGCCAGCAGTGCGACAGGGGACGGCCGAAAACTGTTTTTT
TRBJ2-3 TRBV2 . . CASRQSTDTQYF TGTGCCAGCAGGCAGTCCACAGATACGCAGTATTTT
TRBJ1-1 TRBV18 . TRBD1 CASSRDRGVVSGTEAFF TGTGCCAGCTCACGGGACAGGGGGGTTGTTTCTGGCACTGAAGCTTTCTTT
TRBJ2-3 TRBV10-2 . TRBD2 CASNPRAGAEDTQYF TGCGCCAGCAATCCCCGAGCGGGAGCGGAAGATACGCAGTATTTT
TRBJ1-5 TRBV12-3/TRBV12-4 . . CASTPDRYQPQHF TGTGCCAGCACCCCGGACAGATATCAGCCCCAGCATTTT
TRBJ2-3 TRBV9 . TRBD1 CASSQAGRGSDTQYF TGTGCCAGCAGCCAGGCGGGCAGGGGGTCAGATACGCAGTATTTT
TRBJ1-1 TRBV18 . TRBD1 CASSPGQGASEAFF TGTGCCAGCTCACCCGGACAGGGGGCTTCTGAAGCTTTCTTT
TRBJ2-3 TRBV10-3 . TRBD2 CAISTSGSSTDTQYF TGTGCCATCAGCACTAGCGGATCTAGCACAGATACGCAGTATTTT
TRBJ1-4 TRBV25-1 once . CASSDSGGTNEKLFF TGTGCCAGCAGTGACTCCGGGGGAACTAATGAAAAACTGTTTTTT
TRBJ2-3 TRBV3-1/TRBV3-2 . TRBD2 CASSLPVLAGGPHTQYF TGTGCCAGCAGCCTACCAGTGCTGGCGGGAGGGCCCCACACGCAGTATTTT
TRBJ2-7 TRBV6-5 . TRBD1 CASSYSGTGDSYEQYF TGTGCCAGCAGTTACTCCGGGACAGGGGACTCCTACGAGCAGTACTTC
TRBJ2-3 TRBV24-1 . TRBD2 CATSDLWREGVYTQYF TGTGCCACCAGTGATTTGTGGCGGGAGGGCGTCTATACGCAGTATTTT
TRBJ1-1 TRBV5-1 . TRBD1 CASSIGQGWRTEAFF TGCGCCAGCAGCATCGGACAGGGGTGGCGCACTGAAGCTTTCTTT
TRBJ2-7 TRBV3-1/TRBV3-2 . . CAADGSGGRSYEQYF TGTGCCGCTGATGGGTCCGGGGGGCGATCCTACGAGCAGTACTTC
TRBJ1-1 TRBV12-3/TRBV12-4 few . CASSIGARAFF TGTGCCAGCAGTATAGGTGCGCGAGCTTTCTTT
TRBJ2-7 TRBV4-3 . . CASSQAYKGVYEQYF TGCGCCAGCAGCCAAGCTTACAAGGGAGTCTACGAGCAGTACTTC
TRBJ1-2 TRBV3-1/TRBV3-2 . . CASSQGAGNYGYTF TGTGCCAGCAGCCAAGGGGCGGGAAACTATGGCTACACCTTC
TRBJ2-2 TRBV2 few . CASSPRRFTDTGELFF TGTGCCAGCAGTCCCCGACGGTTCACAGACACCGGGGAGCTGTTTTTT
TRBJ2-2 TRBV18 once TRBD1 CASSPPQGTYTGELFF TGTGCCAGCTCACCGCCACAGGGGACCTACACCGGGGAGCTGTTTTTT
TRBJ1-2 TRBV14 . . CASSLSQGNYGYTF TGTGCCAGCAGCCTTAGCCAGGGGAACTATGGCTACACCTTC
TRBJ1-1 TRBV5-6 few TRBD1 CASSWWPGGSEAFF TGTGCCAGCAGCTGGTGGCCAGGGGGTTCTGAAGCTTTCTTT